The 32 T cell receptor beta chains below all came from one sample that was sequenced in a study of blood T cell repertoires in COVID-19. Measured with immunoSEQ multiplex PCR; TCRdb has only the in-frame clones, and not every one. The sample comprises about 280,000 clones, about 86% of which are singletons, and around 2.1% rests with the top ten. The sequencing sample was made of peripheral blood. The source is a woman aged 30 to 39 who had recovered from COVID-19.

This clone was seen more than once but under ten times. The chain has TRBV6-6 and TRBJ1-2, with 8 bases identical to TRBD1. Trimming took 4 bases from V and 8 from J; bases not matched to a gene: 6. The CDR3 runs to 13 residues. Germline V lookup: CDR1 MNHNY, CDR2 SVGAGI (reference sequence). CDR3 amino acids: CASSSGQGDGYTF. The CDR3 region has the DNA TGTGCCAGCAGTTCCGGACAGGGAGACGGCTACACCTTC.

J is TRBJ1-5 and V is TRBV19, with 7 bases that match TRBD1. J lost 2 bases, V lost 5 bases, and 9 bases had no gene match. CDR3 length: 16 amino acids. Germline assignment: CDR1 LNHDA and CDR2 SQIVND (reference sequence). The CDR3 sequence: CASSPGQALGNQPQHF. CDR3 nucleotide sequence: TGTGCCAGTAGTCCCGGACAGGCTTTAGGCAATCAGCCCCAGCATTTT.

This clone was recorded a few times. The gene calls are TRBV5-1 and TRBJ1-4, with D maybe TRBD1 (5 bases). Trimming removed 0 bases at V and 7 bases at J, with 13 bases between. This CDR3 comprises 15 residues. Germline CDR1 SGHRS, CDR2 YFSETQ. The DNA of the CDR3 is TGCGCCAGCAGCTTGGGGGACGGCGGGGTTGAAAAACTGTTTTTT. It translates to CASSLGDGGVEKLFF.

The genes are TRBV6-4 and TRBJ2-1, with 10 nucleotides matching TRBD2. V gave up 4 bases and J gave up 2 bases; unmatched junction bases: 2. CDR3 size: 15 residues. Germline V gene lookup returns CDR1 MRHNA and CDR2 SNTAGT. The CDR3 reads CASSASGGTYNEQFF. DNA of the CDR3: TGTGCCAGCAGTGCTAGCGGGGGTACCTACAATGAGCAGTTCTTC.

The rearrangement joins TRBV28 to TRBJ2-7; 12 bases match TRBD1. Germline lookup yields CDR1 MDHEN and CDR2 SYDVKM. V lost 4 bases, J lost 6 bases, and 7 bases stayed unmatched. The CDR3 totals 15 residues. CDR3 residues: CASSSPGQGASEQYF. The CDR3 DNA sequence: TGTGCCAGCAGTTCCCCGGGACAGGGGGCCAGCGAGCAGTACTTC.

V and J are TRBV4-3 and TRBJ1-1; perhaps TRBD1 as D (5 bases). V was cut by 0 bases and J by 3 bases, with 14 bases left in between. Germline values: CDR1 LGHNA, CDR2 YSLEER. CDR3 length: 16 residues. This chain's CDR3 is CASSQDGRGRYTEAFF. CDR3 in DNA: TGCGCCAGCAGCCAAGATGGGCGGGGCAGGTACACTGAAGCTTTCTTT.

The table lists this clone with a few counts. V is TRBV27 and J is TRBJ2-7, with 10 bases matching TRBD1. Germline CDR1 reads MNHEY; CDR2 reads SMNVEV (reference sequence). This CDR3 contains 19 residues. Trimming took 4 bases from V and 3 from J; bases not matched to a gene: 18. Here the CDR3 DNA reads TGTGCCAGCAGTTCGCAGCGCTTCCTTCTCCGGGACAGGGGCTACGAGCAGTACTTC. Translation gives CASSSQRFLLRDRGYEQYF.

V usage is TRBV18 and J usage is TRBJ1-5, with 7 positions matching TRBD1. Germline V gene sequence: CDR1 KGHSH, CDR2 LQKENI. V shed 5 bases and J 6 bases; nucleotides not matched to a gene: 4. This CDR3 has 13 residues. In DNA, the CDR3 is TGTGCCAGCTCAGAGGGGGCTATTCAGCCCCAGCATTTT. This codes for CASSEGAIQPQHF.

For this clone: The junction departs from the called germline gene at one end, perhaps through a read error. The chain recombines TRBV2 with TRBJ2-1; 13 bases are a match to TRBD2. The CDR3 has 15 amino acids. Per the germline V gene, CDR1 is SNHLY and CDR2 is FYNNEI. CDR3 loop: CASSEGLAGVAEQFF. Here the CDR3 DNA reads TGTGCCAGCAGCGAAGGACTAGCGGGGGTGGCCGAGCAGTTCTTC.

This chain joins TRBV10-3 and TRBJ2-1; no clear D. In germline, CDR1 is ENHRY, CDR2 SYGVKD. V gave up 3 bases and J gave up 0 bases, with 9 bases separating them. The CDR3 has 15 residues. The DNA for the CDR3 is TGTGCCATCAGTGATCAGGTCCCCTCCTACAATGAGCAGTTCTTC. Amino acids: CAISDQVPSYNEQFF.

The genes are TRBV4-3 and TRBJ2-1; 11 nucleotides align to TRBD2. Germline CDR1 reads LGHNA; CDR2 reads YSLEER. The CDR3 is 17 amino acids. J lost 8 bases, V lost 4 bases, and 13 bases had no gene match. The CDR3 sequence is CASSPEGLAADSDEQFF. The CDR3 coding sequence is TGCGCCAGCAGCCCTGAGGGACTAGCGGCGGACAGCGATGAGCAGTTCTTC.

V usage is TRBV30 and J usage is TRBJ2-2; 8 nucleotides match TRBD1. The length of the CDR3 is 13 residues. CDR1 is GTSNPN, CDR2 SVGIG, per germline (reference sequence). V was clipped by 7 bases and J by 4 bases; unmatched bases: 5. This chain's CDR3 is CASGTGLTGELFF. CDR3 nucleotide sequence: TGTGCCTCCGGGACAGGCCTCACCGGGGAGCTGTTTTTT.

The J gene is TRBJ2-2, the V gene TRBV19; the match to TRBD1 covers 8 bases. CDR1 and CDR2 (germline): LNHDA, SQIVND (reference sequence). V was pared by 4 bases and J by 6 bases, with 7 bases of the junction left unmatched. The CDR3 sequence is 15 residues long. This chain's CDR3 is CASSKGTGIAGELFF. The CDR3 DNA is TGTGCCAGTAGTAAGGGGACAGGCATCGCCGGGGAGCTGTTTTTT.

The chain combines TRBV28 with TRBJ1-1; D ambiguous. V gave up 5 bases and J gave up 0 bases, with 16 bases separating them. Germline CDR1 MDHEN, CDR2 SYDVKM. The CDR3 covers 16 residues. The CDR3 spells CASSPIRSRMNTEAFF. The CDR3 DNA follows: TGTGCCAGCAGTCCGATTCGGTCCCGAATGAACACTGAAGCTTTCTTT. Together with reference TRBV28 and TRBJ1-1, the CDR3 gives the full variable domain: DVKVTQSSRYLVKRTGEKVFLECVQDMDHENMFWYRQDPGLGLRLIYFSYDVKMKEKGDIPEGYSVSREKKERFSLILESASTNQTSMYLCASSPIRSRMNTEAFFGQGTRLTVV.

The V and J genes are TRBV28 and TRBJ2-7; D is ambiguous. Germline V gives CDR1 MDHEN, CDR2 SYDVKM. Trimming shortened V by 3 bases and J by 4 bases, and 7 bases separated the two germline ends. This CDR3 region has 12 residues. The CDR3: CASSFTRYEQYF. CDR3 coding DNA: TGTGCCAGCAGTTTCACCCGGTACGAGCAGTACTTC.

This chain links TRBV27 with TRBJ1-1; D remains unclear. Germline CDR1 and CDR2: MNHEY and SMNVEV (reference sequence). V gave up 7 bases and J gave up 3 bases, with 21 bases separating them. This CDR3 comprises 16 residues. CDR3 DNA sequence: TGTGCCAGCACCTCTTTTAGCGGGTTACGTGACACTGAAGCTTTCTTT. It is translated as CASTSFSGLRDTEAFF.

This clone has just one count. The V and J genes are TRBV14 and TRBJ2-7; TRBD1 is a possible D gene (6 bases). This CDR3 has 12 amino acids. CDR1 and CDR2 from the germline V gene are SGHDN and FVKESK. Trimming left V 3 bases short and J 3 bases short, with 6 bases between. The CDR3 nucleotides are TGTGCCAGCAGCCAGACAGGCTACGAGCAGTACTTC. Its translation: CASSQTGYEQYF.

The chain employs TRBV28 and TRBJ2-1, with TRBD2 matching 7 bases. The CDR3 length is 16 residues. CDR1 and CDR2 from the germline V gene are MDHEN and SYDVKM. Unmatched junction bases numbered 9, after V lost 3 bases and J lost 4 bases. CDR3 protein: CASSFMGLAVYNEQFF. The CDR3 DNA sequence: TGTGCCAGCAGTTTTATGGGCCTAGCGGTATACAATGAGCAGTTCTTC.

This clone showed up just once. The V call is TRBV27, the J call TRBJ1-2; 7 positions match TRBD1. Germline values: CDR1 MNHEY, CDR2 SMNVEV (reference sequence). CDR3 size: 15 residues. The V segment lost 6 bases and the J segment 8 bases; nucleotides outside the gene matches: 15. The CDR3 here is CASRKEDRVRGGYTF. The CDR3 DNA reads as TGTGCCAGCAGAAAAGAAGACAGGGTACGGGGAGGCTACACCTTC.

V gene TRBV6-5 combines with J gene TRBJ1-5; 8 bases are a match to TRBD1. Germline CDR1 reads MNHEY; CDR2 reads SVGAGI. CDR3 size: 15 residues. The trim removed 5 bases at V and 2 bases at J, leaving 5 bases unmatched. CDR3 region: CASSHMTGGNQPQHF. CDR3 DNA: TGTGCCAGCAGTCACATGACAGGGGGCAATCAGCCCCAGCATTTT.

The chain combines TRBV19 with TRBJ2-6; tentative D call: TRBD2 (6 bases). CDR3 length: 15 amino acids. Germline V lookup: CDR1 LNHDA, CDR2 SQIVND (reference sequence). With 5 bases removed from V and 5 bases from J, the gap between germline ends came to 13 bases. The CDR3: CASSGRGGRANVLTF. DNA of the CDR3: TGTGCCAGTAGTGGAAGGGGCGGGAGGGCCAACGTCCTGACTTTC.

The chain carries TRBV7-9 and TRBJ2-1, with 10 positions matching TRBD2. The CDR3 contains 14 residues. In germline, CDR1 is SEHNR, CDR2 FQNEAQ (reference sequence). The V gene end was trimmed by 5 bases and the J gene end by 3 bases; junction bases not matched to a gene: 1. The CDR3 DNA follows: TGTGCCAGCAGCGCTAGCGGGGGCTACAATGAGCAGTTCTTC. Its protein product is CASSASGGYNEQFF.

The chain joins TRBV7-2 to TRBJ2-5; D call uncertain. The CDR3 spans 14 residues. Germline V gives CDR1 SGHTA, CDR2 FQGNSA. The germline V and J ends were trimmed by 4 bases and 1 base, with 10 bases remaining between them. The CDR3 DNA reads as TGTGCCAGCAGCTCGTCGCGGTTCCAAGAGACCCAGTACTTC. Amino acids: CASSSSRFQETQYF.

The CDR3 DNA sequence: TGTGCCAGCAGGGCCAGGGGGCGCGCTGAAGCTTTCTTT. As protein: CASRARGRAEAFF. This sequence joins TRBV28 and TRBJ1-1; 8 nucleotides agree with TRBD1. CDR1 and CDR2 (germline): MDHEN, SYDVKM. The CDR3 contains 13 residues. V dropped 6 bases and J dropped 6; count of bases not matched to a gene: 6.

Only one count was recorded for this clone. The chain's CDR3 is CASSLLRQGGYTF. The CDR3 DNA sequence: TGTGCCAGCAGTTTGCTTAGACAGGGCGGCTACACCTTC. The rearrangement uses TRBV12-3 or TRBV12-4 and TRBJ1-2; 7 bases align to TRBD1. Losses at the gene ends were 3 bases for V and 8 bases for J; bases not matched to a gene: 6. The CDR3 consists of 13 residues.

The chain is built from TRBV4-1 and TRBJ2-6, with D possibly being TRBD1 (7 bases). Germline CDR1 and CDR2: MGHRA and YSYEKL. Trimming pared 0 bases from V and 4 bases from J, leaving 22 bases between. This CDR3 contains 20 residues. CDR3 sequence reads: CASSQEKEGAENPGANVLTF. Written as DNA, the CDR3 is TGCGCCAGCAGCCAAGAAAAGGAGGGGGCGGAAAATCCCGGGGCCAACGTCCTGACTTTC.

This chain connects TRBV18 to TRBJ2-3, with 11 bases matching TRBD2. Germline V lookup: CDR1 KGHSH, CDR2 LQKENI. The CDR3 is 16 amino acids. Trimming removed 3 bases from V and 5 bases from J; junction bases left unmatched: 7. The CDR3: CASSPTSGIVRDTQYF. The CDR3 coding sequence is TGTGCCAGCTCACCGACTAGCGGGATCGTTCGAGATACGCAGTATTTT. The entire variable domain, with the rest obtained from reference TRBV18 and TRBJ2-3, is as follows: NAGVMQNPRHLVRRRGQEARLRCSPMKGHSHVYWYRQLPEEGLKFMVYLQKENIIDESGMPKERFSAEFPKEGPSILRIQQVVRGDSAAYFCASSPTSGIVRDTQYFGPGTRLTVL.

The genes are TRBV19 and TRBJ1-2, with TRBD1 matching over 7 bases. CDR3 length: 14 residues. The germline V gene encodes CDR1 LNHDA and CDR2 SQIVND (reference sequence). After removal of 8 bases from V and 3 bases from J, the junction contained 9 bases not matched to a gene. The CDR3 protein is CASHSPDRDYGYTF. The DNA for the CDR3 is TGTGCCAGTCACTCCCCCGACAGGGACTATGGCTACACCTTC.

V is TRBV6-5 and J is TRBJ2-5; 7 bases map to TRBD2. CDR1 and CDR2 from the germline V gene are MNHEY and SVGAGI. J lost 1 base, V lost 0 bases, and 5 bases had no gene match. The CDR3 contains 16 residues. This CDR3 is CASSYSRASGQETQYF. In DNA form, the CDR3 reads TGTGCCAGCAGTTACTCGAGGGCTAGCGGCCAAGAGACCCAGTACTTC.

The CDR3 DNA reads as TGTGCCAGCAGCTTAGAAACTAGCCCCAACACCGGGGAGCTGTTTTTT. This encodes CASSLETSPNTGELFF. The V call is TRBV7-2, the J call TRBJ2-2, with D maybe TRBD2 (6 bases). This CDR3 has 16 amino acids. V was cut by 1 base and J by 2 bases, with 11 bases left in between. CDR1 and CDR2 from the germline V gene are SGHTA and FQGNSA.

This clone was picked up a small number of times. In DNA form, the CDR3 reads TGCGCCAGCAGCTTGGGGCAGGGAAGAGAGACCCAGTACTTC. Encoded protein: CASSLGQGRETQYF. This chain joins TRBV5-1 and TRBJ2-5, with D perhaps matching TRBD1 (5 bases). Germline CDR1 SGHRS, CDR2 YFSETQ. The CDR3 is 14 residues long. V was shortened by 0 bases and J by 4 bases, with 10 bases between the two germline ends.

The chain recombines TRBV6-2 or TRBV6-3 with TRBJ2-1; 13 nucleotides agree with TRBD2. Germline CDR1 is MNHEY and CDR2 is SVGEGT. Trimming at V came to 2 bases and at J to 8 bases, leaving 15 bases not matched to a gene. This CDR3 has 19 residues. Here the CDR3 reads CASSYTPGLAGLGTYEQFF. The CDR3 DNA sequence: TGTGCCAGCAGTTACACCCCGGGACTAGCGGGACTAGGCACCTATGAGCAGTTCTTC.